Listed here are 13 T cell receptor beta chains from one sample, sequenced in a study of CD4 and CD8 cells across lung adenocarcinoma regions. TCRdb fed the PCR reads into MiXCR, producing one record per CDR3 protein. Here the sample spans approximately 11,000 distinct CDR3 sequences, roughly 60% being singletons. Sequenced sample: CD8+ T cells from the margin of a lung tumor. These receptors came from a male donor with lung adenocarcinoma. The CD4 and CD8 labels of this study may be unreliable.

The chain carries TRBV6-1 and TRBJ2-4, with 9 bases fitting TRBD1. Germline CDR1 and CDR2: MNHNS and SASEGT. Trimming at V came to 5 bases and at J to 7 bases, leaving 9 bases not matched to a gene. The CDR3 is made up of 15 amino acids. The CDR3, as DNA: TGTGCCAGCAGTATGCCAGGAGGACAGGGGAACATTCAGTACTTC. Protein product: CASSMPGGQGNIQYF.

The rearrangement uses TRBV6-1 and TRBJ2-3; D could derive from TRBD1 or TRBD2 (6 bases each). The germline V and J ends were trimmed by 0 bases and 12 bases, with 22 bases remaining between them. CDR3 size: 16 residues. Germline lookup yields CDR1 MNHNS and CDR2 SASEGT. This chain's CDR3 is CASSEAGGRVEETQYF. Written as DNA, the CDR3 is TGTGCCAGCAGTGAAGCCGGGGGCCGGGTTGAGGAGACCCAGTATTTT.

The chain carries TRBV10-1 and TRBJ2-2, with 10 bases matching TRBD2. The CDR3 covers 15 residues. The germline CDR1 and CDR2 sequences are WNHNN and SYGVQD (reference sequence). Trimming took 3 bases from V and 7 from J; bases not matched to a gene: 5. The CDR3 DNA follows: TGCGCCAGCAGTGATTTAGCGGGAGGAATCGGGGAGCTGTTTTTT. Translation gives CASSDLAGGIGELFF.

A single count supports this clonotype. This chain connects TRBV27 to TRBJ2-4; D possibly uses TRBD1 or TRBD2 (6 bases each). The V gene's germline CDR1 is MNHEY and CDR2 SMNVEV (reference sequence). The CDR3 has 15 amino acids. The V end was cut by 9 bases, the J end by 10 bases, with 25 bases between. CDR3 protein: CARGFGGRDQEIQYF. The CDR3 DNA reads TGTGCCAGGGGTTTCGGGGGCCGCGACCAAGAGATTCAGTACTTC.

The rearrangement uses TRBV6-2 or TRBV6-3 and TRBJ2-1, with D unresolved. The CDR3 runs 13 residues. CDR1 is MNHEY and CDR2 is SVGEGT in the germline V gene. Trimming left V 2 bases short and J 5 bases short, with 7 bases between. CDR3 residues: CASSYLQDNEQFF. The CDR3 coding sequence is TGTGCCAGCAGTTACCTCCAAGACAATGAGCAGTTCTTC.

Within the sample, this clonotype is medium-sized (0.01 to 0.1%). This chain links TRBV27 with TRBJ2-1; 13 bases match TRBD2. Germline-derived CDR1 and CDR2 are MNHEY and SMNVEV (reference sequence). V was clipped by 6 bases and J by 8 bases; unmatched bases: 10. This CDR3 has 16 residues. CDR3 residues: CASSSPGTSGTYEQFF. As DNA, the CDR3 is TGTGCCAGCAGCTCTCCGGGGACTAGCGGGACTTATGAGCAGTTCTTC.

CDR3: CASSLAGGQETQYF. The CDR3 nucleotides read TGTGCCAGCAGTTTAGCGGGAGGCCAAGAGACCCAGTACTTC. The V and J genes are TRBV12-3 or TRBV12-4 and TRBJ2-5; the D gene is possibly TRBD2 (6 bases). V gave up 0 bases and J gave up 1 base, with 6 bases separating them. CDR3 length: 14 residues.

This clonotype was picked up one time. The chain uses TRBV27 and TRBJ1-1, with 7 nucleotides matching TRBD1. CDR3 size: 14 residues. J lost 6 bases, V lost 3 bases, and 7 bases had no gene match. Germline assignment: CDR1 MNHEY and CDR2 SMNVEV (reference sequence). CDR3 nucleotides: TGTGCCAGCAGTTTTAACAGGGGATTAGCTGAAGCTTTCTTT. Translating it yields CASSFNRGLAEAFF.

The chain is built from TRBV6-1 and TRBJ2-1, with 7 bases lining up with TRBD2. The DNA end favors TRBJ2-5, so the J call may be wrong. Germline V lookup: CDR1 MNHNS, CDR2 SASEGT. The CDR3 covers 15 residues. DNA for the CDR3: TGTGCCAGCAGCACTTGGGGGGGGTTGAGAGAGACCCAGTACTTC. Translated: CASSTWGGLRETQYF.

The chain recombines TRBV3-1 with TRBJ2-1, with 8 positions matching TRBD1. CDR1 is LGHDT, CDR2 YNNKEL, per germline (reference sequence). This CDR3 is 15 amino acids long. J was trimmed by 8 bases and V by 2 bases; bases with no gene match: 8. The chain's CDR3 is CASSQKDRAFYEQFF. Written as DNA, the CDR3 is TGTGCCAGCAGCCAAAAGGACAGGGCGTTCTATGAGCAGTTCTTC.

The chain joins TRBV5-1 to TRBJ2-1; weak D call: TRBD2 (5 bases). Trimming pared 4 bases from V and 3 bases from J, leaving 14 bases between. The CDR3 sequence is 15 residues long. CDR1 SGHRS and CDR2 YFSETQ come from the germline V gene. The DNA of the CDR3 is TGCGCCAGCAGCCTGAGGCCAGGAGGCTACAATGAGCAGTTCTTC. The encoded protein is CASSLRPGGYNEQFF.

In the case of this clonotype: Compared with germline, one end of the junction differs, possibly owing to a read error. The CDR3, as DNA: TGTGCCAGCAGCGGACAGGCTGATGGGACAGGTACGCAGTTTTTT. As protein: CASSGQADGTGTQFF. The chain links TRBV6-1 to TRBJ2-3; 8 bases are shared with TRBD1. The V gene's germline CDR1 is MNHNS and CDR2 SASEGT. CDR3 length: 15 residues.

The chain recombines TRBV6-1 with TRBJ2-3; D possibly matches TRBD1 or TRBD2 (5 bases each). Germline CDR1 is MNHNS and CDR2 is SASEGT. This CDR3 has 16 amino acids. Trimming took off 5 bases at V and 1 base at J, with 16 bases between the two ends. The DNA of the CDR3 is TGTGCCAGCAGTCCGCTTTCGACGGGGCGCACAGATACGCAGTATTTT. As protein: CASSPLSTGRTDTQYF.